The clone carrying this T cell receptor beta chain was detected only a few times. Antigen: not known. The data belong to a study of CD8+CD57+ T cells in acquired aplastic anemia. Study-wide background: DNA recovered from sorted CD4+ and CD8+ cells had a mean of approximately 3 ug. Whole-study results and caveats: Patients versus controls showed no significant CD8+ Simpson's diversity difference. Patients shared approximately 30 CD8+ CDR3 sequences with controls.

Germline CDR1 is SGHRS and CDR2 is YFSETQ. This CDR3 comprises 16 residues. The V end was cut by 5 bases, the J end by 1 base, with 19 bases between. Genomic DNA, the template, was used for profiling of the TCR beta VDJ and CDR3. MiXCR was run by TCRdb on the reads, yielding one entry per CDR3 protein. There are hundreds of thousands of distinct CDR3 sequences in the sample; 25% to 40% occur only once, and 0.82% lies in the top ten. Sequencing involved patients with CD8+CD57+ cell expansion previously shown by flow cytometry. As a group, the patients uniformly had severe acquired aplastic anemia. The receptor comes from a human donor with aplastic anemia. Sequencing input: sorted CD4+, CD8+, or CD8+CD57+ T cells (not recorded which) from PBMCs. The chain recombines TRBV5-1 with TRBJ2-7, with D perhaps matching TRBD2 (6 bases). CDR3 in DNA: TGCGCCAGCAGTGGGATCGGGACGGGGGTATCCTACGAGCAGTACTTC. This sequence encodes CASSGIGTGVSYEQYF.